Here is one T cell receptor beta chain with its context. The antigen it binds to is not known. No quality values exist for individual bases; no much larger clone is one base distant. The entry originates in a study of immune aging and cytomegalovirus after organ transplant (dated by TCRdb to about 2021). Regarding the research as a whole: Three-drug immunosuppression with prednisone, tacrolimus, and mycophenolate was given to all transplant recipients. Results and caveats for the whole study, not just this receptor: Large clones contained a bigger proportion of TEMRA cells, and over time the seven largest clones (1904 cells) picked up aged and TEMRA cells and lost TCM cells. Post-transplant increases in aged-phenotype cells were observed regardless of clone size, following viremia and occurring earlier in large clones (days 200-264) than in small clones. Because CD57 was not measured in the sequencing data, a conservative gene-based aging definition was used instead.

What the time point label conveys for this sample: five sample-tagged time points from pre-transplant (day -1) to day 368 post-transplant, pooled. Thawed PBMC were stimulated with a CMV IE-1 overlapping peptide library for over 9 hours, with no transport inhibitors added. After being thawed and rested overnight, the cells were stimulated in R10 medium along with CD28/CD49d costimulation. The IE-1 peptide library was composed of 15-amino-acid peptides with overlaps of 11 amino acids. Each time point was barcoded with BD Single-Cell Multiplexing Kit Sample Tags, pooled, and stained with oligo-conjugated anti-CD45RA plus sorting antibodies. A BD FACSAria III was used to sort CMV-responsive CD8+CD137+ and CD4+CD154+ T cells at 4-way purity. Blood was drawn into EDTA vacutainers and was processed by Ficoll gradient within 1-24 hours. From a lookup of the germline V gene, CDR1 and CDR2 are MNHEY and SVGAGI. Counted from cysteine to phenylalanine, this CDR3 has 14 amino acids. The only DNA kept is the CDR3, 42 bases in frame from the first base. Germline trimming: 6 bases from V, 8 bases from J; junction bases outside gene matches: 10.

Library construction relied on single-cell sequencing. TCRdb lists the instrument as Illumina NovaSeq 6000. The BD Rhapsody Targeted mRNA and AbSeq Reagent Kit was used in a microwell format for cell capture and library preparation. The libraries included TCR, sample tags, AbSeq, and targeted mRNA drawn from the Human T-Cell Expression Panel together with custom TOX and TOX2 primers. Sequencing of the libraries was performed on an Illumina NovaSeq. The source study handled its data this way. The analysis covered roughly 9,600 cells in total, of which 7076 were CD8 T cells and about 4,500 were CD8 T cells with an identifiable TCR CDR3. Raw data were processed with the BD Rhapsody Targeted Analysis Pipeline with V(D)J processing on the Seven Bridges Genomics platform. Quality control, Sample Tag demultiplexing with Lex-BDSMK, clone identification with VDJ Explorer, and Seurat clustering were performed in SeqGeq 1.6.0. Clones making up <1% of CD8 T cells were classified as non-expanded, and clones making up >2.5% of the sample were classified as clonal expansions. TCRdb took the public reads, trimmed them with fastp at Q25, ran MiXCR for clone calling and kept in-frame beta chains. One record per CDR3 amino acid sequence lists the most common genes and DNA. The authors' filters were not applied to this entry. The sample table holds about 20,000 distinct CDR3 sequences, of which approximately 40% were seen once. 20% to 30% of the sample lies in the top ten.

The sequence is built from TRBV6-5 and TRBJ2-1, and TRBD2 matches 7 of the central bases. This receptor was obtained from a female donor who had a heart transplant and CMV viremia. The starting material was CMV peptide-activated CD4+ and CD8+ T cells sorted from blood, obtained at five time points, pooled. The intended sense of this specimen's cell subset or site label: sorted CD8+CD137+ and CD4+CD154+ T cells after about 11 h CMV IE-1 peptide stimulation. This receptor carries the CDR3 CASSRGSSRDEQFF. The DNA is as follows: TGTGCCAGCAGCCGCGGGAGCTCTCGAGATGAGCAGTTCTTC.